This entry describes one TCR beta chain. What it binds is unknown. The record originates from a study of naive and memory T cell subsets. The library had UMIs added by 3' ligation of an oligonucleotide to TCR cDNA. RNA was extracted from around 2.7 ml of whole blood of healthy adults. Unsorted total RNA, about 1 to 1000 ng, was DNase treated before reverse transcription. Broader study findings: TCR transcript changes with activation or differentiation may affect this RNA method.

The junction had 8 bases not matched to a gene; V was cut back by 0 bases and J by 2 bases. Germline CDR1 MNHEY, CDR2 SVGAGI. CDR3 length: 17 residues. Four PCR rounds used nested alpha and beta constant region primers plus the SP2 primer. Blood and skin TCR RNA was reverse transcribed with alpha and beta constant primers. TCRdb ran MiXCR on the 5' RACE reads and lists one entry per CDR3 protein. The repertoire consists of 50,000 to 60,000 distinct CDR3 sequences, with over 6% occurring once and the leading ten covering approximately 10%. The chain combines TRBV6-5 with TRBJ2-5; TRBD2 matches 8 bases. The TCR was taken from a female donor in good health. The CDR3 DNA reads as TGTGCCAGCAGTTACTCGACGGGAGGGGAAAAACAAGAGACCCAGTACTTC. It translates to CASSYSTGGEKQETQYF.